Listed below are T cell receptor beta chains from one sample, sequenced in a study of blood T cell repertoires in COVID-19. The table came from immunoSEQ multiplex PCR; TCRdb's copy has only in-frame clones and leaves some out. The profile shows more than 25,000 clones, roughly 94% of them singletons. The specimen was peripheral blood. The source of these receptors is a human donor with active COVID-19. The donor label of this sample is uncertain. Each CDR3 is given with its conserved first and last residue. A D gene is named only where the DNA matches it firmly. Size values are once, few and many counts, or a class for expanded clones, and some rows have none.

V gene: TRBV24-1; clone size: .; J gene: TRBJ2-1; D gene: .; CDR3 DNA: TGTGCCACCAGTGATTCGGACAGAAACATGAAAAATGAGCAGTTCTTC; CDR3 protein: CATSDSDRNMKNEQFF
V gene: TRBV30; clone size: .; J gene: TRBJ2-1; D gene: TRBD2; CDR3 DNA: TGTGCCTGGCGGACTAGCGGACCCAATGAGCAGTTCTTC; CDR3 protein: CAWRTSGPNEQFF
V gene: TRBV5-1; clone size: .; J gene: TRBJ2-5; D gene: TRBD1; CDR3 DNA: TGCGCCAGCAGCCCGGGACAGCAAGAGACCCAGTACTTC; CDR3 protein: CASSPGQQETQYF
V gene: TRBV7-8; clone size: .; J gene: TRBJ2-5; D gene: TRBD1; CDR3 DNA: TGTGCCAGCAGCTTAACCGGGACAGGGACTCAAGAGACCCAGTACTTC; CDR3 protein: CASSLTGTGTQETQYF
V gene: TRBV5-1; clone size: .; J gene: TRBJ2-7; D gene: .; CDR3 DNA: TGCGCCAGCAGCTTGGGACCTCCGGGCTACGAGCAGTACTTC; CDR3 protein: CASSLGPPGYEQYF
V gene: TRBV12-5; clone size: .; J gene: TRBJ1-2; D gene: .; CDR3 DNA: TGTGCTAGTGGTTTGCCCTCGGGACAAACTGGCTACACCTTC; CDR3 protein: CASGLPSGQTGYTF
V gene: TRBV5-4; clone size: .; J gene: TRBJ2-1; D gene: TRBD2; CDR3 DNA: TGTGCCAGCAGCTCGGATTCTAGCGGGAGCTCCTACAATGAGCAGTTCTTC; CDR3 protein: CASSSDSSGSSYNEQFF
V gene: TRBV5-8; clone size: .; J gene: TRBJ1-6; D gene: TRBD1; CDR3 DNA: TGTGCCAGCAGCGGCACGAGGGGGCATTGGAATTCACCCCTCCACTTT; CDR3 protein: CASSGTRGHWNSPLHF
V gene: TRBV6-2/TRBV6-3; clone size: .; J gene: TRBJ2-7; D gene: .; CDR3 DNA: TGTGCCAGCAGTTACTTCTCTAACTACGAGCAGTACTTC; CDR3 protein: CASSYFSNYEQYF
V gene: TRBV28; clone size: .; J gene: TRBJ2-5; D gene: .; CDR3 DNA: TGTGCCAGCAGTCCCGGGATAGCGAGAAGGTACCAAGAGACCCAGTACTTC; CDR3 protein: CASSPGIARRYQETQYF
V gene: TRBV11-2; clone size: .; J gene: TRBJ1-5; D gene: .; CDR3 DNA: TGTGCCAGCAGCTTCGCGGGAAGCAATCAGCCCCAGCATTTT; CDR3 protein: CASSFAGSNQPQHF
V gene: TRBV19; clone size: .; J gene: TRBJ1-5; D gene: .; CDR3 DNA: TGTGCCACAAACGGGGGAGGGAGCAATCAGCCCCAGCATTTT; CDR3 protein: CATNGGGSNQPQHF
V gene: TRBV3-1/TRBV3-2; clone size: .; J gene: TRBJ2-1; D gene: TRBD2; CDR3 DNA: TGTGCCAGCAGCCAAGTTACTAGCGGGCCGTACAATGAGCAGTTCTTC; CDR3 protein: CASSQVTSGPYNEQFF
V gene: TRBV10-1; clone size: .; J gene: TRBJ2-3; D gene: .; CDR3 DNA: TGCGCCAGCAGGAGAGCGGCGACAGATACGCAGTATTTT; CDR3 protein: CASRRAATDTQYF
V gene: TRBV4-3; clone size: once; J gene: TRBJ2-7; D gene: .; CDR3 DNA: TGCGCCAGCAGCCAAGAGGCCAGGCTGGGCTACGAGCAGTACTTC; CDR3 protein: CASSQEARLGYEQYF
V gene: TRBV30; clone size: .; J gene: TRBJ1-4; D gene: TRBD1; CDR3 DNA: TGTGCCTGGAGTGGGGACAGGGGGGGAACTAATGAAAAACTGTTTTTT; CDR3 protein: CAWSGDRGGTNEKLFF
V gene: TRBV29-1; clone size: .; J gene: TRBJ1-1; D gene: .; CDR3 DNA: TGCAGCGTTGAAGTACGGGGGGGCACTGAAGCTTTCTTT; CDR3 protein: CSVEVRGGTEAFF
V gene: TRBV19; clone size: .; J gene: TRBJ1-1; D gene: TRBD1; CDR3 DNA: TGTGCCAGTAGTACCCTACAGGGGCCGAACACTGAAGCTTTCTTT; CDR3 protein: CASSTLQGPNTEAFF
V gene: TRBV6-5; clone size: .; J gene: TRBJ2-1; D gene: .; CDR3 DNA: TGTGCCAGCAGATGGGACTCAAGCTCCTACAATGAGCAGTTCTTC; CDR3 protein: CASRWDSSSYNEQFF